This TCR beta chain stems from a study of response to subunit inactivated influenza vaccine. In TCRdb, the RT-PCR reads were re-called with MiXCR into one record per CDR3 protein. Of 500,000 to 600,000 distinct CDR3 sequences listed, 13% are singletons. CDR1 and CDR2 from the germline V gene are LGHNA and YSLEER. Trimming stripped 1 base from V and 4 bases from J, with 4 bases between. The CDR3 is 13 amino acids. The sample here was PBMCs from blood, taken more than 35 days after vaccination. The J gene is TRBJ2-2, the V gene TRBV4-3; D gene uncertain. This TCR was sampled from a man between 45 and 60 years old who received an inactivated influenza vaccine. The CDR3 is CASSQAFTGELFF. CDR3 DNA sequence: TGCGCCAGCAGCCAAGCGTTCACCGGGGAGCTGTTTTTT.